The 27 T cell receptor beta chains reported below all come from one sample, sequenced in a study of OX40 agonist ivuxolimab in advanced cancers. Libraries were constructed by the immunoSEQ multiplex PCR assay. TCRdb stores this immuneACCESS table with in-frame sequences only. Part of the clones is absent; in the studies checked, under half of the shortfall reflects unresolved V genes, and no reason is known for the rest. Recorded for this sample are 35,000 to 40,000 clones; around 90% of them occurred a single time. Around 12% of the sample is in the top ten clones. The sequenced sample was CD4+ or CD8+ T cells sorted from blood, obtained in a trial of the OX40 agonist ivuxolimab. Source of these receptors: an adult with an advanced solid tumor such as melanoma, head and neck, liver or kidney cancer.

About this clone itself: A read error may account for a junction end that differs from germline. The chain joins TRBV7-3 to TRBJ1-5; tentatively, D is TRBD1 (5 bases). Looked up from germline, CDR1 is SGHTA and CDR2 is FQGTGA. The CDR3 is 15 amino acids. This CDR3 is CASSQEEGIREPQHF. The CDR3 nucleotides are TGCGCCAGCAGCCAAGAGGAGGGGATCCGGGAGCCCCAGCATTTT.

The CDR3 DNA reads TGTGCCAGCCAACAGGGGGAAGCCCAGCATTTT. This translates into CASQQGEAQHF. The chain is built from TRBV28 and TRBJ1-5, with 8 bases aligning to TRBD1. V lost 8 bases to trimming and J lost 11 bases; unmatched junction nucleotides: 5. The V gene's germline CDR1 is MDHEN and CDR2 SYDVKM. The CDR3 has 11 amino acids.

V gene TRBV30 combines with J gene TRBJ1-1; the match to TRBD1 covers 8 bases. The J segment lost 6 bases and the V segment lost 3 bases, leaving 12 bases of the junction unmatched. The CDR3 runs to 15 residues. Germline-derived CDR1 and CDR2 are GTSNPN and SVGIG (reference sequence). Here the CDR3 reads CAWRATRTGKAEAFF. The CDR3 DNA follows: TGTGCCTGGAGGGCGACCCGGACAGGGAAAGCTGAAGCTTTCTTT.

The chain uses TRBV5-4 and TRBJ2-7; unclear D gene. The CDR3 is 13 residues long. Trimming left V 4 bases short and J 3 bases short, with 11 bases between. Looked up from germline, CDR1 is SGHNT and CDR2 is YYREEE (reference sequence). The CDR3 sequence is CASSPTSGYEQYF. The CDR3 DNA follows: TGTGCCAGCAGCCCAACATCGGGCTACGAGCAGTACTTC.

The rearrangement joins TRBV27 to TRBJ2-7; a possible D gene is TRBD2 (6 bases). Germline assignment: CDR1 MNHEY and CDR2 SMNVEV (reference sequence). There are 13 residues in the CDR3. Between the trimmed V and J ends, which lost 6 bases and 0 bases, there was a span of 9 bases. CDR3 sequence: CASSRLGSYEQYF. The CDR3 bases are TGTGCCAGCAGCCGACTAGGCTCCTACGAGCAGTACTTC.

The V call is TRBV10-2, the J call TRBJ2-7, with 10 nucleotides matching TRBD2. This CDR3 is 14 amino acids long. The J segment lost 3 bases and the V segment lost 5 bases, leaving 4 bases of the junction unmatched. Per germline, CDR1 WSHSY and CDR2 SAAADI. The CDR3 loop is CASSRLAGVYEQYF. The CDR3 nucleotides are TGCGCCAGCAGTCGGCTAGCGGGGGTCTACGAGCAGTACTTC.

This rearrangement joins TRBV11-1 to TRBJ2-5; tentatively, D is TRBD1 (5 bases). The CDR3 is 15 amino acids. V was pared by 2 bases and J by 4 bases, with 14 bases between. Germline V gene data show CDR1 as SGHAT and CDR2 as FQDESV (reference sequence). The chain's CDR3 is CASSLNRGHLETQYF. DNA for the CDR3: TGTGCCAGCAGCTTAAACCGCGGACACTTAGAGACCCAGTACTTC.

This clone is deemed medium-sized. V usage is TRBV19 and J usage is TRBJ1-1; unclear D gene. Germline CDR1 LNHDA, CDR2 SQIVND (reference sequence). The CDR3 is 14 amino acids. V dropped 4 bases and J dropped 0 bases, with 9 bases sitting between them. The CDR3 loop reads CASSTLSVNTEAFF. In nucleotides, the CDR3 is TGTGCCAGTAGTACGTTGTCGGTGAACACTGAAGCTTTCTTT.

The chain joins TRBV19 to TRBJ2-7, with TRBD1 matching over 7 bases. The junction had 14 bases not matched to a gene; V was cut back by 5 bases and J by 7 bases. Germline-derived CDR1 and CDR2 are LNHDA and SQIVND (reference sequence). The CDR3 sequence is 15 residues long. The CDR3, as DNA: TGTGCCAGTAGTTCCTCGGGACAGACCTTTGATGAGCAGTACTTC. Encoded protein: CASSSSGQTFDEQYF. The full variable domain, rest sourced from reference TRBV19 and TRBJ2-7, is DGGITQSPKYLFRKEGQNVTLSCEQNLNHDAMYWYRQDPGQGLRLIYYSQIVNDFQKGDIAEGYSVSREKKESFPLTVTSAQKNPTAFYLCASSSSGQTFDEQYFGPGTRLTVT.

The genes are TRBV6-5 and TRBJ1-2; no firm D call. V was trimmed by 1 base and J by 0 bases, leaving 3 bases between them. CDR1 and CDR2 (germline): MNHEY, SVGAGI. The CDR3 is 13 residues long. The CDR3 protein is CASSYLANYGYTF. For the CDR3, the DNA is TGTGCCAGCAGTTACTTAGCTAACTATGGCTACACCTTC.

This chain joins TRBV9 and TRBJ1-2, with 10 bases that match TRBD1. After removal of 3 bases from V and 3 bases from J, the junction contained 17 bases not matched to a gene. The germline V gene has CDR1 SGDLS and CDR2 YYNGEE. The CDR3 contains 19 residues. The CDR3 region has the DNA TGTGCCAGCAGCGCCGGGCCGGGGACAGGGGTAAGGATGGACTATGGCTACACCTTC. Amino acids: CASSAGPGTGVRMDYGYTF.

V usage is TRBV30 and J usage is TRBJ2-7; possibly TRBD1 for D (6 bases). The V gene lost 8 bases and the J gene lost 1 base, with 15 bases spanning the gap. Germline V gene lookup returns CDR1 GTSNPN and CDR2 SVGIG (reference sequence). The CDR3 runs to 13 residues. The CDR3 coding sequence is TGTGCCGGCAGGGACATATTTTCCTACGAGCAGTACTTC. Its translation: CAGRDIFSYEQYF.

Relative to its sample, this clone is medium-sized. This chain's CDR3 is CASSPGLDEQYF. The CDR3 DNA sequence: TGTGCCAGCAGCCCGGGGCTAGACGAGCAGTACTTC. The chain couples TRBV4-2 to TRBJ2-7, with D perhaps being TRBD1 or TRBD2 (5 bases each). Germline V gives CDR1 LGHNA, CDR2 YNFKEQ. The CDR3 has 12 amino acids. Trimming stripped 4 bases from V and 5 bases from J, with 9 bases between.

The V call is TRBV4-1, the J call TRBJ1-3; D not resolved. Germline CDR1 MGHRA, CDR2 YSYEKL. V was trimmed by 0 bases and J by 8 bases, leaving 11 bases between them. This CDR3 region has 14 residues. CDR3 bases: TGCGCCAGCAGCCAAGATAGAGGGCAAGACACCATATATTTT. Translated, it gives CASSQDRGQDTIYF.

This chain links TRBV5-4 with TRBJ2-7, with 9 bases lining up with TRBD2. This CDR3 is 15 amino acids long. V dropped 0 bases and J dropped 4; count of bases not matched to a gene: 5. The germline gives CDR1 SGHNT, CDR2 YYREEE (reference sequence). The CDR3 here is CASSLGAGGRYEQYF. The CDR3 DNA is TGTGCCAGCAGCTTGGGAGCGGGAGGTCGGTACGAGCAGTACTTC.

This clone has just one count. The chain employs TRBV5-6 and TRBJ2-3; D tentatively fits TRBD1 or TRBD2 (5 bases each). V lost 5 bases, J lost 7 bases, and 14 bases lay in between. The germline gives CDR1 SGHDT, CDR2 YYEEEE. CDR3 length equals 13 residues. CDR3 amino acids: CASRGAPGYTQYF. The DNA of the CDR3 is TGTGCCAGCAGAGGGGCCCCGGGATATACGCAGTATTTT.

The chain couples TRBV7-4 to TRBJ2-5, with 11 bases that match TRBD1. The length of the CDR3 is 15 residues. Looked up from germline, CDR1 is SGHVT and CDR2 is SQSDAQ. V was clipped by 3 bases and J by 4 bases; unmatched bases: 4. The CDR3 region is CASSLPGQGGETQYF. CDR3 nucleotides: TGTGCCAGCAGCTTGCCGGGACAGGGGGGAGAGACCCAGTACTTC.

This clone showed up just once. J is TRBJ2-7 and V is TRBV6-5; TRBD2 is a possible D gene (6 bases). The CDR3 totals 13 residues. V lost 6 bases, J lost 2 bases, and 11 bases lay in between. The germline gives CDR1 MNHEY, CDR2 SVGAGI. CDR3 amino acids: CASSHGLTYEQYF. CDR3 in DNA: TGTGCCAGCAGCCATGGACTAACCTACGAGCAGTACTTC.

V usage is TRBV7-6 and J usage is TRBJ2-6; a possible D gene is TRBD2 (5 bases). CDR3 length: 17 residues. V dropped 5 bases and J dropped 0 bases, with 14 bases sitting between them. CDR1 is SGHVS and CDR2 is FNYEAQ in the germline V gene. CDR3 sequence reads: CASSDSGRDSGANVLTF. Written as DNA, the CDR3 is TGTGCCAGCAGCGACTCCGGACGGGACTCTGGGGCCAACGTCCTGACTTTC.

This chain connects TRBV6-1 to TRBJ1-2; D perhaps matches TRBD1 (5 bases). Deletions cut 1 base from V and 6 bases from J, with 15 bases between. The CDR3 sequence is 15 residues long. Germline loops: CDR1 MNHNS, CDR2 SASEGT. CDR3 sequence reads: CASSEVGRADDGYTF. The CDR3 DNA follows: TGTGCCAGCAGTGAAGTGGGGCGGGCGGATGATGGCTACACCTTC.

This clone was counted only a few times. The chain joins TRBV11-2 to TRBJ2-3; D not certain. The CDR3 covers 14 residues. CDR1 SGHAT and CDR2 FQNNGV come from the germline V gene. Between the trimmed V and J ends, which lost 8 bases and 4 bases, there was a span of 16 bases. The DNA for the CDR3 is TGTGCCAGCGCCTCGATTTCTCCCGCAGATACGCAGTATTTT. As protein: CASASISPADTQYF.

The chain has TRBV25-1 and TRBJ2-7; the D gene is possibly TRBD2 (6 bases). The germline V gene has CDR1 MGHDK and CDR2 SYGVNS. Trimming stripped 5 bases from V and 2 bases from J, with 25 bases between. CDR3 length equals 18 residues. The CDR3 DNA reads TGTGCCAGCAGTTCTACCCCCGGACAAGGCGGGGAAGCCTACGAGCAGTACTTC. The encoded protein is CASSSTPGQGGEAYEQYF.

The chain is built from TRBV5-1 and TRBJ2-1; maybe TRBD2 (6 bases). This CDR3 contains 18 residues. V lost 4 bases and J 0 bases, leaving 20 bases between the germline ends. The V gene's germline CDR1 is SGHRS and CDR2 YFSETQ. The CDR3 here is CASSPGRRGPSSYNEQFF. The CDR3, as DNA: TGCGCCAGCAGCCCTGGGAGGAGGGGACCTAGCTCCTACAATGAGCAGTTCTTC.

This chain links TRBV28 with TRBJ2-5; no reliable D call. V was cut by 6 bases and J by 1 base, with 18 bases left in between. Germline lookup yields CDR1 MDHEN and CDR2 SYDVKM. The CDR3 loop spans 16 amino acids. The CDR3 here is CASSSYGRLFQETQYF. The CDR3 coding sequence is TGTGCCAGCAGCAGTTATGGTCGACTGTTCCAAGAGACCCAGTACTTC.

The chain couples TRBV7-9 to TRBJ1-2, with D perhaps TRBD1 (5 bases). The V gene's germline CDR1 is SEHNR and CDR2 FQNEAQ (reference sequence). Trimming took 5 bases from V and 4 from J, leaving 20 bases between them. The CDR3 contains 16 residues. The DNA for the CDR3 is TGTGCCAGCAGCGAAACACTCCCAGGAAGGGGCTATGGCTACACCTTC. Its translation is CASSETLPGRGYGYTF.

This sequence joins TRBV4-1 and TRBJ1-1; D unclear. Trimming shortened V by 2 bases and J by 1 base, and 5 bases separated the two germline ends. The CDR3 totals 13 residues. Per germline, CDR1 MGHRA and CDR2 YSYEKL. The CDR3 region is CASSQRENTEAFF. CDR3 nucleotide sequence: TGCGCCAGCAGCCAACGAGAGAACACTGAAGCTTTCTTT.

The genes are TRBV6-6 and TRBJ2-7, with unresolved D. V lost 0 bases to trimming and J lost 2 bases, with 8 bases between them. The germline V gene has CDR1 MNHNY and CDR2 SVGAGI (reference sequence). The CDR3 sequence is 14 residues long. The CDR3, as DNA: TGTGCCAGCAGTTACTCGGGTCCCCCCTACGAGCAGTACTTC. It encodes CASSYSGPPYEQYF.